This TCR beta chain was documented in a study of cytomegalovirus exposure and HLA in healthy donors. Germline-derived CDR1 and CDR2 are MDHEN and SYDVKM. The CDR3 covers 14 residues. V was pared by 9 bases and J by 0 bases, with 12 bases between. The PCR made use of 60 Vbeta and 13 Jbeta primers. Produced via immunoSEQ multiplex PCR; TCRdb's table is partial and in-frame only. The profile shows about 100,000 clones, roughly four fifths of them singletons. Points on this clone: The antigen is undetermined.

Findings of the study overall: The listing of fewer than 200 TCR beta chains classed them as cytomegalovirus-associated. The presence/absence work took it that sequencing depth was about the same across donors. The authors considered a cluster of highly shared sequence variants likely to be a sequencing artifact.

The chain uses TRBV28 and TRBJ2-1; D is ambiguous. Sequencing used PBMCs. The receptor's source is a woman in her fifties or sixties in good health and CMV-seropositive. CDR3 amino acids: CASNKPSSYNEQFF. The CDR3 coding sequence is TGTGCCAGTAACAAACCTAGCTCCTACAATGAGCAGTTCTTC.